The clone carrying this T cell receptor (beta chain) was counted ten times or more. Its target is unknown. Germline V lookup: CDR1 SGHTA, CDR2 FQGNSA. CDR3 length equals 12 residues. The V and J ends lost 1 base and 1 base respectively, with 1 base between them. TCRdb analysed the 5' RACE reads with MiXCR anew, one entry per CDR3 protein. Counted here are hundreds of thousands of distinct CDR3 sequences, roughly 13% occurring once; the ten biggest clones make up approximately 6.2%. The sample comes from a study of CD8 T cells in ankylosing spondylitis. Study results and caveats: A motif in TCR beta, a set of 8 or 9 highly homologous variants, appeared characteristic of ankylosing spondylitis blood.

The material sequenced was blood, either unsorted or a sorted T cell fraction (not recorded which). The chain links TRBV7-2 to TRBJ1-2; D gene unclear. The receptor was derived from a male donor with ankylosing spondylitis. The CDR3: CASSLVNYGYTF. CDR3 nucleotides: TGTGCCAGCAGCTTAGTTAACTATGGCTACACCTTC.